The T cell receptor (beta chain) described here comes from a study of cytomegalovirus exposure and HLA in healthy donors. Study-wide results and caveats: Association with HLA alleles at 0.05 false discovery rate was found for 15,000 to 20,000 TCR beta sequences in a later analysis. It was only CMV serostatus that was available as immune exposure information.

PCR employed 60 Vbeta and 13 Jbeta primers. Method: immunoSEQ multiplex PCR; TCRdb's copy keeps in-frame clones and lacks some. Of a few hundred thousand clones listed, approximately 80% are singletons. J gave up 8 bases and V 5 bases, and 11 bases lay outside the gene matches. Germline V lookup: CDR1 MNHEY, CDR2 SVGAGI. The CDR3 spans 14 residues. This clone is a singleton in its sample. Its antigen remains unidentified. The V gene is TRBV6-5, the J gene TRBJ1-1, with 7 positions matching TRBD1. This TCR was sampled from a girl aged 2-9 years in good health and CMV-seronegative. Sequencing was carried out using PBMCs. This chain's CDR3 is CASSVTSTGPEAFF. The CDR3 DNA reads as TGTGCCAGCAGTGTAACGTCGACAGGGCCGGAAGCTTTCTTT.